The T cell receptor (beta chain) described here comes from a study of control samples from healthy donors and cancer patients. TCRdb's table, derived via immunoSEQ multiplex PCR, lists solely in-frame clones and lacks some. The table records about 150,000 clones, over 85% of them present only once. The V and J ends lost 2 bases and 2 bases respectively, with 13 bases between them. This CDR3 contains 15 residues. In germline, CDR1 is SGHRS, CDR2 YFSETQ. Sequences were obtained from blood. The V call is TRBV5-1, the J call TRBJ2-5; a possible D gene is TRBD1 (6 bases). The sequence was collected from a middle-aged man in good health. CDR3 nucleotide sequence: TGCGCCAGCAGCTTAAGGGGGTTCCCTCAAGAGACCCAGTACTTC. Protein sequence: CASSLRGFPQETQYF.